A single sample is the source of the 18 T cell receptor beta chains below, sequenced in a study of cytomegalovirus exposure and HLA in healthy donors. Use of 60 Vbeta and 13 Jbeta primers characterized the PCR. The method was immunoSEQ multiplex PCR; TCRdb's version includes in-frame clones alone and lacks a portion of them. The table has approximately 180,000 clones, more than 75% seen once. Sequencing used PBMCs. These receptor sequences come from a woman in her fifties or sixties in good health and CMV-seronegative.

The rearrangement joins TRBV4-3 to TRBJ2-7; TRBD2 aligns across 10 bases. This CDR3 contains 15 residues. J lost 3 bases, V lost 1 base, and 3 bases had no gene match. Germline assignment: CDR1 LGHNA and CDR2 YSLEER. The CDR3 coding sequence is TGCGCCAGCAGCCAAGCAAGCGGGAGGGTCTACGAGCAGTACTTC. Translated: CASSQASGRVYEQYF.

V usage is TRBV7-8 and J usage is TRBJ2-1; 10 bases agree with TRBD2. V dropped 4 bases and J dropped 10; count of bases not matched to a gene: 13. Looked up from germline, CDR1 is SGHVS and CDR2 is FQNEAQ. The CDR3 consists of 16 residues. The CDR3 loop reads CASSSRTSGQAVEQFF. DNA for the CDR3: TGTGCCAGCAGCTCCCGGACTAGCGGACAGGCCGTCGAGCAGTTCTTC.

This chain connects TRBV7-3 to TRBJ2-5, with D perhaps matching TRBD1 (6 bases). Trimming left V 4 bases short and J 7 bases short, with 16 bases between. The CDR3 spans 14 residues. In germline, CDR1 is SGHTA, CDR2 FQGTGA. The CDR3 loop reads CASSSGTLQGTQYF. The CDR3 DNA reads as TGTGCCAGCAGCTCAGGGACCTTACAGGGGACCCAGTACTTC.

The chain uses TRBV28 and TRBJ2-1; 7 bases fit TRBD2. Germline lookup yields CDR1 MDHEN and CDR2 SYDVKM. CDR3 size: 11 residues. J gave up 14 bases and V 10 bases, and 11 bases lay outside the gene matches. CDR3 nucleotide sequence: TGTGCCACCTCTACTCCGGCGGGGGAGTTCTTC. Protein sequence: CATSTPAGEFF.

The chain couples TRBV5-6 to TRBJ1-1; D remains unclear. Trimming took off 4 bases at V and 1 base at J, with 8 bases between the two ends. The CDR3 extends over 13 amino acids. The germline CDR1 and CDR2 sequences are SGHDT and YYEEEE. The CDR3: CASSPTRNTEAFF. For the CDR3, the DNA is TGTGCCAGCAGCCCCACAAGGAACACTGAAGCTTTCTTT. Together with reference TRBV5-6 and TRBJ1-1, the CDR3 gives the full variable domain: DAGVTQSPTHLIKTRGQQVTLRCSPKSGHDTVSWYQQALGQGPQFIFQYYEEEERQRGNFPDRFSGHQFPNYSSELNVNALLLGDSALYLCASSPTRNTEAFFGQGTRLTVV.

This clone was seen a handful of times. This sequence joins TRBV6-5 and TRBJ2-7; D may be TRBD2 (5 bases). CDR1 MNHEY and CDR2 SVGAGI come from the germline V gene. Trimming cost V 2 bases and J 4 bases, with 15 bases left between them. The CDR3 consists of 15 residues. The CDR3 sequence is CASSYGRGGKYEQYF. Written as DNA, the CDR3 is TGTGCCAGCAGTTACGGTCGCGGAGGCAAGTACGAGCAGTACTTC.

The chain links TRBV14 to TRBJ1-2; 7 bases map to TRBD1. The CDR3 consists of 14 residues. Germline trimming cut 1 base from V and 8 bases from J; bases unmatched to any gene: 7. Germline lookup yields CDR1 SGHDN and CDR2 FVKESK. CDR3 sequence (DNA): TGTGCCAGCAGCCAAGTACGACAGGGCGGAGGCTACACCTTC. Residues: CASSQVRQGGGYTF.

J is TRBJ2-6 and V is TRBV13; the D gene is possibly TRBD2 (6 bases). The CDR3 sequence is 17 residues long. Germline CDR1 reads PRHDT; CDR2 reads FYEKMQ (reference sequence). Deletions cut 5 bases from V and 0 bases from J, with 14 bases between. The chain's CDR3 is CASSARDVFSGANVLTF. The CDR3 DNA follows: TGTGCCAGCAGCGCGCGGGACGTATTCTCTGGGGCCAACGTCCTGACTTTC.

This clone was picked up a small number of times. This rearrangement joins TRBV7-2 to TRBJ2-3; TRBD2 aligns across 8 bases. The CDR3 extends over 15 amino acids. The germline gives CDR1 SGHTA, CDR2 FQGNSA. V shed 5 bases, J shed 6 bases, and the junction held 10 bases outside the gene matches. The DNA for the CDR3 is TGTGCCAGCAGCCTAGGGGGACTAGAACGGGATACGCAGTATTTT. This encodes CASSLGGLERDTQYF. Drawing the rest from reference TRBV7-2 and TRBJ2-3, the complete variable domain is GAGVSQSPSNKVTEKGKDVELRCDPISGHTALYWYRQSLGQGLEFLIYFQGNSAPDKSGLPSDRFSAERTGGSVSTLTIQRTQQEDSAVYLCASSLGGLERDTQYFGPGTRLTVL.

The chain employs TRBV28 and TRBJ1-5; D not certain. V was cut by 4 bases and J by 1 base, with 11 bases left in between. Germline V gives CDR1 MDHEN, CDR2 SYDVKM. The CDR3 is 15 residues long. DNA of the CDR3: TGTGCCAGCAGTTACCCCCCCGGGAGCAATCAGCCCCAGCATTTT. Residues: CASSYPPGSNQPQHF.

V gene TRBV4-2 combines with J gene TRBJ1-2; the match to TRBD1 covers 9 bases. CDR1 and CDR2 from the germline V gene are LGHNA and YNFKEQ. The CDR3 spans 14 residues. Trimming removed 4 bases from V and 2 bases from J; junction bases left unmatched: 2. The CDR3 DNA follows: TGTGCCAGCAGCCTCGGGACAGGGAACTATGGCTACACCTTC. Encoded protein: CASSLGTGNYGYTF.

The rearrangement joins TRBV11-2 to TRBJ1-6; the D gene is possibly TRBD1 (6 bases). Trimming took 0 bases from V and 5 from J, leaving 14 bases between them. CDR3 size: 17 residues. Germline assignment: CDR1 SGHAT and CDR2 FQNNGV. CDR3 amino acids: CASSLEVPGQNNSPLHF. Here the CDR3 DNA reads TGTGCCAGCAGCTTAGAGGTCCCGGGACAAAATAATTCACCCCTCCACTTT.

The CDR3 nucleotides read TGCAGCGTTGAAGCTGGACAGTCTAGCTATGGCTACACCTTC. Residues: CSVEAGQSSYGYTF. The chain links TRBV29-1 to TRBJ1-2; possible D gene TRBD1, 6 bases. The V gene lost 1 base and the J gene lost 4 bases, with 13 bases spanning the gap. Germline CDR1 SQVTM, CDR2 ANQGSEA. The CDR3 totals 14 residues.

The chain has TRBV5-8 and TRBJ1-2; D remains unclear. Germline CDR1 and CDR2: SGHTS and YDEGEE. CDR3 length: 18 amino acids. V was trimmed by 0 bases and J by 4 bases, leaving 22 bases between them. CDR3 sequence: CASSLGFFGSLDLYGYTF. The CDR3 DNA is TGTGCCAGCAGCTTGGGTTTCTTCGGGAGCCTCGACCTCTATGGCTACACCTTC.

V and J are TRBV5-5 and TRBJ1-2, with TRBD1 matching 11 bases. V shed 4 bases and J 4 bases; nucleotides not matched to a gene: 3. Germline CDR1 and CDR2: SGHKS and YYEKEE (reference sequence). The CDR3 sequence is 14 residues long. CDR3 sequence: CASSPGTGGYGYTF. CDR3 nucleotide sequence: TGTGCCAGCAGCCCTGGGACAGGGGGCTATGGCTACACCTTC.

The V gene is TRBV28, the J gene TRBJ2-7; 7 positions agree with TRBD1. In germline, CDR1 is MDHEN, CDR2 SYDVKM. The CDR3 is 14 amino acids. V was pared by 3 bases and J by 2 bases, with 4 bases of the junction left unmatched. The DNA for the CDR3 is TGTGCCAGCAGTTTCACCCAGGGGGCCTACGAGCAGTACTTC. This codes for CASSFTQGAYEQYF. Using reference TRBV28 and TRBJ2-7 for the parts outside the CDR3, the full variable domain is DVKVTQSSRYLVKRTGEKVFLECVQDMDHENMFWYRQDPGLGLRLIYFSYDVKMKEKGDIPEGYSVSREKKERFSLILESASTNQTSMYLCASSFTQGAYEQYFGPGTRLTVT.

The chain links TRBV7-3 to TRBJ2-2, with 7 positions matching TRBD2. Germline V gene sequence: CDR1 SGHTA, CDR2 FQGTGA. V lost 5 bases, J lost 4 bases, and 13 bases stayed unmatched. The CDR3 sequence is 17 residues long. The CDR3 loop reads CASSPRPGLPSTGELFF. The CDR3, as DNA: TGTGCCAGCAGCCCCAGACCGGGACTACCAAGCACCGGGGAGCTGTTTTTT.

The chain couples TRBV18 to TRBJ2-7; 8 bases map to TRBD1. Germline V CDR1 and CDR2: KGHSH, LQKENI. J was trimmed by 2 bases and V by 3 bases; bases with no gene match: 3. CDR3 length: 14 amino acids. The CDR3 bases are TGTGCCAGCTCACCCTCGGACAGGGCCTACGAGCAGTACTTC. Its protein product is CASSPSDRAYEQYF.